This T cell receptor beta chain is drawn from a study of patients and donors after allogeneic stem cell transplantation. The CDR3 is made up of 13 amino acids. V was pared by 3 bases and J by 10 bases, with 4 bases of the junction left unmatched. The germline CDR1 and CDR2 sequences are SGHRS and YFSETQ. TCRdb used MiXCR to reprocess the RT-PCR reads, holding one entry per CDR3 protein. The repertoire holds more than 850,000 distinct CDR3 sequences, with about 20% as singletons. V gene TRBV5-1 combines with J gene TRBJ1-6; TRBD1 aligns across 7 bases. Sequenced material: blood, either unsorted or a sorted T cell fraction (not recorded which). This sequence was found in a human donor who was either an allogeneic HSCT recipient or a stem cell or donor lymphocyte infusion donor (not recorded which). It is not recorded whose cells these are; they may come from a transplant donor. The CDR3 is CASSSTGYSPLHF. CDR3 in DNA: TGCGCCAGCAGCTCGACAGGGTACTCACCCCTCCACTTT.